The 14 T cell receptor beta chains reported below all come from one sample, sequenced in a study of blood T cells in healthy people across ages. Using a J-beta primer mix together with a sample-barcoded 5' primer, a second PCR was run for roughly 7 to 11 cycles. TCRdb re-analysed the 5' RACE reads in MiXCR, keeping a single row per CDR3 protein. The data contain 1.5 million to 2 million distinct CDR3 sequences, roughly 30% of them singletons. What was sequenced was blood. The origin of the receptors is a woman in her twenties or thirties in good health.

This clonotype was observed a single time. A much larger clone lies one base from this, so it may be a read error. This chain connects TRBV10-3 to TRBJ1-2, with no clear D. Looked up from germline, CDR1 is ENHRY and CDR2 is SYGVKD. This CDR3 comprises 14 residues. The CDR3 nucleotides are TGTGCCATCAGGGAGTCAGCACTGGACTATGGCTACACCTTC. This translates into CAIRESALDYGYTF.

The chain uses TRBV30 and TRBJ2-2; D may be TRBD1 (6 bases). Germline-derived CDR1 and CDR2 are GTSNPN and SVGIG (reference sequence). There are 14 residues in the CDR3. With 4 bases removed from V and 1 base from J, the gap between germline ends came to 10 bases. The DNA for the CDR3 is TGTGCCTGGACGTGGGGGCTGAACACCGGGGAGCTGTTTTTT. Translating it yields CAWTWGLNTGELFF.

The J gene is TRBJ2-3, the V gene TRBV2; D is undetermined. CDR1 is SNHLY and CDR2 is FYNNEI in the germline V gene. V gave up 6 bases and J gave up 4 bases, with 8 bases separating them. CDR3 size: 12 residues. CDR3 residues: CASRSSADTQYF. CDR3 sequence (DNA): TGTGCCAGCAGAAGTTCCGCAGATACGCAGTATTTT.

CDR3 sequence: CASSTQGAGSGELFF. As DNA, the CDR3 is TGTGCCAGCAGCACTCAGGGGGCAGGCTCCGGGGAGCTGTTTTTT. This chain joins TRBV6-1 and TRBJ2-2; 8 nucleotides align to TRBD1. Germline loops: CDR1 MNHNS, CDR2 SASEGT. This CDR3 contains 15 residues. The V gene end was trimmed by 6 bases and the J gene end by 6 bases; junction bases not matched to a gene: 9.

The J gene is TRBJ1-5, the V gene TRBV4-1, with TRBD1 as a possible D gene (5 bases). The CDR3 contains 15 residues. V was shortened by 4 bases and J by 5 bases, with 15 bases between the two germline ends. Germline loops: CDR1 MGHRA, CDR2 YSYEKL. The CDR3 nucleotides read TGCGCCAGCAGCCCCCGCGGGGGAAGGGATCAGCCCCAGCATTTT. Translating gives CASSPRGGRDQPQHF.

This rearrangement joins TRBV11-1 to TRBJ2-3; D gene ambiguous. V was clipped by 7 bases and J by 3 bases, with 14 bases between them. The CDR3 totals 14 residues. Per the germline V gene, CDR1 is SGHAT and CDR2 is FQDESV (reference sequence). The CDR3, as DNA: TGTGCCAGCACCCACTGGGCCGCAACAGATACGCAGTATTTT. Protein product: CASTHWAATDTQYF. Complete variable domain (other parts from reference TRBV11-1 and TRBJ2-3): EAEVAQSPRYKITEKSQAVAFWCDPISGHATLYWYRQILGQGPELLVQFQDESVVDDSQLPKDRFSAERLKGVDSTLKIQPAELGDSAMYLCASTHWAATDTQYFGPGTRLTVL.

This clonotype came up a few times. The J gene is TRBJ2-7, the V gene TRBV3-1; 9 nucleotides align to TRBD1. There are 15 residues in the CDR3. The V gene end was trimmed by 3 bases and the J gene end by 5 bases; junction bases not matched to a gene: 8. Germline values: CDR1 LGHDT, CDR2 YNNKEL (reference sequence). CDR3 in amino acids: CASSHPGQGGHEQYF. The CDR3 coding sequence is TGTGCCAGCAGCCACCCGGGACAGGGTGGCCACGAGCAGTACTTC.

The V gene is TRBV15, the J gene TRBJ2-7, with 10 bases that match TRBD1. Trimming cost V 6 bases and J 2 bases; bases outside gene matches: 1. Germline CDR1 is LNHNV and CDR2 is YYDKDF (reference sequence). CDR3 length: 13 amino acids. This CDR3 is CATRGQGAYEQYF. CDR3 sequence (DNA): TGTGCCACCAGAGGACAGGGGGCCTACGAGCAGTACTTC.

The chain's CDR3 is CASSPWTSGGVFTDTQYF. In DNA, the CDR3 is TGTGCCAGCAGCCCATGGACTAGCGGGGGGGTATTCACAGATACGCAGTATTTT. J is TRBJ2-3 and V is TRBV7-2, with TRBD2 matching 15 bases. V lost 5 bases to trimming and J lost 2 bases; unmatched junction nucleotides: 8. From germline, CDR1 is SGHTA and CDR2 FQGNSA. The CDR3 spans 18 residues.

This rearrangement joins TRBV6-6 to TRBJ1-5; D gene uncertain. V lost 2 bases, J lost 4 bases, and 9 bases lay in between. CDR1 MNHNY and CDR2 SVGAGI come from the germline V gene (reference sequence). This CDR3 is built from 14 residues. The CDR3 is CASSYNSGNQPQHF. The CDR3, as DNA: TGTGCCAGCAGTTACAATTCCGGGAATCAGCCCCAGCATTTT.

V and J are TRBV27 and TRBJ2-3; TRBD1 aligns across 9 bases. With V trimmed by 3 bases and J by 6 bases, 7 bases remained unmatched. CDR3 length: 15 residues. Germline V CDR1 and CDR2: MNHEY, SMNVEV (reference sequence). CDR3 sequence reads: CASSLYRGRSDTQYF. CDR3 nucleotides: TGTGCCAGCAGTTTGTACAGGGGGCGCAGTGATACGCAGTATTTT.

The gene calls are TRBV5-1 and TRBJ2-1, with 9 bases identical to TRBD1. The CDR3 is 14 amino acids. Germline trimming cut 3 bases from V and 7 bases from J; bases unmatched to any gene: 5. Germline lookup yields CDR1 SGHRS and CDR2 YFSETQ. The CDR3, as DNA: TGCGCCAGCAGCTCCCGACAGGGGGGTAATGAGCAGTTCTTC. Translating it yields CASSSRQGGNEQFF. Variable domain in full (rest from reference TRBV5-1 and TRBJ2-1): KAGVTQTPRYLIKTRGQQVTLSCSPISGHRSVSWYQQTPGQGLQFLFEYFSETQRNKGNFPGRFSGRQFSNSRSEMNVSTLELGDSALYLCASSSRQGGNEQFFGPGTRLTVL.

The rearrangement uses TRBV13 and TRBJ2-5; 7 bases agree with TRBD1. The J call could be wrong; TRBJ2-7 is a better fit for the DNA end. The CDR3 runs to 15 residues. The germline CDR1 and CDR2 sequences are PRHDT and FYEKMQ (reference sequence). CDR3 sequence: CASRPILTGTYEQYF. The CDR3 DNA reads as TGTGCCAGCAGACCTATATTGACAGGGACGTACGAGCAGTACTTC.

The V and J genes are TRBV27 and TRBJ2-5; D gene uncertain. This CDR3 has 12 residues. V was pared by 6 bases and J by 5 bases, with 10 bases between. CDR1 is MNHEY and CDR2 is SMNVEV in the germline V gene (reference sequence). The CDR3: CASRDDSETQYF. The CDR3 region has the DNA TGTGCCAGCAGGGACGATTCGGAGACCCAGTACTTC.